These 18 T cell receptor beta chains came from one sample sequenced in a study of T cell repertoires in cytomegalovirus infection. One entry per CDR3 protein, called by TCRdb with MiXCR from the reads. The sample lists almost 550,000 distinct CDR3 sequences; more than 15% were seen once. Sequenced input: CD8+ T cells from PBMCs. All receptors derive from a human donor in good health (CMV status not recorded). Some clones in this sample may be carry-over from other donors' samples.

V gene TRBV7-9 combines with J gene TRBJ1-1, with 8 bases lining up with TRBD1. V dropped 3 bases and J dropped 0; count of bases not matched to a gene: 6. The length of the CDR3 is 16 residues. In germline, CDR1 is SEHNR, CDR2 FQNEAQ (reference sequence). The CDR3 protein is CASSFDTGGLNTEAFF. CDR3 DNA: TGTGCCAGCAGCTTTGATACAGGGGGACTGAACACTGAAGCTTTCTTT.

This clonotype was detected a few times. The chain carries TRBV4-1 and TRBJ2-1; 11 bases are a match to TRBD2. The CDR3 runs to 14 residues. Trimming at V came to 10 bases and at J to 3 bases, leaving 5 bases not matched to a gene. Germline CDR1 is MGHRA and CDR2 is YSYEKL. The CDR3 nucleotides read TGCGCCACCTCTCTAGCGGGGGGCTACAATGAGCAGTTCTTC. It is translated as CATSLAGGYNEQFF.

V gene TRBV4-2 combines with J gene TRBJ2-7; possible D gene TRBD1, 5 bases. The germline V gene has CDR1 LGHNA and CDR2 YNFKEQ. Trimming stripped 0 bases from V and 2 bases from J, with 8 bases between. The CDR3 contains 14 residues. The CDR3 spells CASSQEARAYEQYF. DNA of the CDR3: TGTGCCAGCAGCCAAGAAGCCAGGGCCTACGAGCAGTACTTC.

Details on this clonotype: Since a much larger clone is just one base distant, this may be a read error. This sequence joins TRBV7-6 and TRBJ1-4; a weak D match, TRBD1 (5 bases). The CDR3 loop spans 15 amino acids. Per germline, CDR1 SGHVS and CDR2 FNYEAQ. In nucleotides, the CDR3 is TGTGCCAGCAGCTTAGGAAGTGGCAGGGCCGTAAAACTGGTTTTT. Translated: CASSLGSGRAVKLVF. Full variable domain (rest looked up from reference TRBV7-6 and TRBJ1-4): GAGVSQSPRYKVTKRGQDVALRCDPISGHVSLYWYRQALGQGPEFLTYFNYEAQQDKSGLPNDRFSAERPEGSISTLTIQRTEQRDSAMYRCASSLGSGRAVKLVFGSGTQLSVL.

The sample holds many counts of this clonotype. The chain links TRBV7-9 to TRBJ2-7, with 12 bases identical to TRBD2. The CDR3 consists of 15 residues. The germline V gene has CDR1 SEHNR and CDR2 FQNEAQ (reference sequence). V lost 6 bases, J lost 8 bases, and 11 bases stayed unmatched. CDR3 nucleotide sequence: TGTGCCAGCAGTTCCGAAACTAGCGGGAGGTACCAGCAGTACTTC. Translated: CASSSETSGRYQQYF.

This clonotype was seen once. Germline is not matched at one junction end, which may reflect a read error. The CDR3 protein is CASSPGHFSNQPHHF. The CDR3 nucleotides read TGTGCCAGCTCCCCGGGACACTTTAGCAATCAGCCCCATCATTTT. The V and J genes are TRBV18 and TRBJ1-5; the D gene is possibly TRBD1 (6 bases). Germline V gene sequence: CDR1 KGHSH, CDR2 LQKENI. The CDR3 is made up of 15 amino acids.

Worth noting for this clonotype: The germline gene is not matched at one end of the junction; a read error may be the cause. The chain joins TRBV28 to TRBJ1-4, with 9 bases identical to TRBD1. The CDR3 loop spans 18 amino acids. Germline-derived CDR1 and CDR2 are MDHEN and SYDVKM. CDR3 residues: CVSRQGGDKEGFGEKLFF. The CDR3 DNA is TGTGTCAGCCGACAGGGGGGAGATAAAGAGGGCTTCGGTGAAAAACTGTTTTTT.

On this clonotype itself: At one end, the junction sequence differs from germline, possibly due to a read error. V gene TRBV20-1 combines with J gene TRBJ2-7, with 8 bases that match TRBD1. CDR3 length: 15 amino acids. The V gene's germline CDR1 is DFQATT and CDR2 SNEGSKA (reference sequence). CDR3 in amino acids: CSARGDRQRPYEKYF. For the CDR3, the DNA is TGCAGTGCTAGAGGGGACAGGCAACGACCCTACGAGAAGTACTTC.

The V call is TRBV14, the J call TRBJ1-4; D may be TRBD1 (6 bases). The V end lost 5 bases, the J end lost 0 bases, and 13 bases lay between the germline ends. Germline V gene data show CDR1 as SGHDN and CDR2 as FVKESK. The CDR3 contains 16 residues. The CDR3 reads CASSKSGTTTNEKLFF. CDR3 in DNA: TGTGCCAGCAGCAAAAGCGGGACAACAACTAATGAAAAACTGTTTTTT.

Note on this clonotype: At one end the junction does not follow the germline gene, possibly because of a read error. The chain employs TRBV27 and TRBJ2-1; D unclear. The CDR3 runs 14 residues. Germline V gives CDR1 MNHEY, CDR2 SMNVEV (reference sequence). The CDR3 region is CASSLSFPYNERFF. Here the CDR3 DNA reads TGTGCCAGCAGTTTATCTTTCCCCTACAATGAGCGGTTCTTC.

The V gene is TRBV30, the J gene TRBJ1-6, with a tentative D call TRBD1 (5 bases). Germline V gene lookup returns CDR1 GTSNPN and CDR2 SVGIG (reference sequence). The CDR3 covers 13 residues. Trimming shortened V by 4 bases and J by 7 bases, and 11 bases separated the two germline ends. The CDR3 is CAWNYGGNSPLHF. CDR3 DNA: TGTGCCTGGAACTACGGGGGGAATTCACCCCTCCACTTT.

The sample holds many counts of this clonotype. The J gene is TRBJ2-1, the V gene TRBV11-2; 7 bases match TRBD2. CDR3 length: 15 amino acids. CDR1 and CDR2 from the germline V gene are SGHAT and FQNNGV. V gave up 0 bases and J gave up 6 bases; unmatched junction bases: 5. CDR3 nucleotides: TGTGCCAGCAGCTTAGATCTAGCGGCCTCCAATGAGCAGTTCTTC. Translating gives CASSLDLAASNEQFF.

This clonotype was seen a few times. The chain carries TRBV15 and TRBJ1-2, with 9 bases matching TRBD1. CDR1 is LNHNV, CDR2 YYDKDF, per germline (reference sequence). The CDR3 totals 15 residues. V gave up 4 bases and J gave up 5 bases; unmatched junction bases: 8. The CDR3 DNA reads TGTGCCACCAGCAACCCGGGACAGGGACAATATGGCTACACCTTC. It yields the protein CATSNPGQGQYGYTF.

This clonotype came up a few times. The rearrangement uses TRBV24-1 and TRBJ1-1; possible D gene TRBD1, 5 bases. V shed 5 bases and J shed 0 bases, with 9 bases lying between them. The germline CDR1 and CDR2 sequences are KGHDR and SFDVKD. The CDR3 loop spans 14 amino acids. CDR3 nucleotides: TGTGCCACCAGTGGCCCGACAGTGAACACTGAAGCTTTCTTT. This sequence encodes CATSGPTVNTEAFF.

The gene calls are TRBV3-1 and TRBJ1-1; 7 bases line up with TRBD1. The CDR3 runs to 17 residues. V lost 3 bases and J lost 5; bases outside the gene matches: 15. Per the germline V gene, CDR1 is LGHDT and CDR2 is YNNKEL (reference sequence). Here the CDR3 reads CASSHPVTGRRKTEAFF. The CDR3 DNA follows: TGTGCCAGCAGCCACCCGGTGACAGGGAGGAGGAAAACTGAAGCTTTCTTT.

This clonotype was seen many times. J is TRBJ2-7 and V is TRBV7-9; D could derive from TRBD1 or TRBD2 (5 bases each). Germline CDR1 and CDR2: SEHNR and FQNEAQ (reference sequence). The ends were cut back, 1 base at V and 0 bases at J, with 10 bases in the middle. The CDR3 has 15 residues. The CDR3 reads CASSLEDGTSYEQYF. Here the CDR3 DNA reads TGTGCCAGCAGCTTAGAGGACGGGACCTCCTACGAGCAGTACTTC.

This clonotype was detected many times. This rearrangement joins TRBV7-9 to TRBJ2-7; D is unclear. Germline CDR1 and CDR2: SEHNR and FQNEAQ (reference sequence). V dropped 4 bases and J dropped 5 bases, with 27 bases sitting between them. This CDR3 region has 18 residues. This CDR3 reads CASSSYTTQRGASHEQYF. As DNA, the CDR3 is TGTGCCAGCAGCTCGTACACTACCCAGCGAGGAGCGAGTCACGAGCAGTACTTC.

In its sample, this clonotype was seen many times. The chain employs TRBV11-1 and TRBJ1-6; 11 nucleotides line up with TRBD1. The CDR3 has 17 amino acids. Germline CDR1 and CDR2: SGHAT and FQDESV (reference sequence). The V segment lost 3 bases and the J segment 10 bases; nucleotides outside the gene matches: 11. The chain's CDR3 is CASSLGTGGTFGSPLHF. CDR3 nucleotide sequence: TGTGCCAGCAGCTTGGGGACAGGGGGTACTTTCGGATCACCCCTCCACTTT.